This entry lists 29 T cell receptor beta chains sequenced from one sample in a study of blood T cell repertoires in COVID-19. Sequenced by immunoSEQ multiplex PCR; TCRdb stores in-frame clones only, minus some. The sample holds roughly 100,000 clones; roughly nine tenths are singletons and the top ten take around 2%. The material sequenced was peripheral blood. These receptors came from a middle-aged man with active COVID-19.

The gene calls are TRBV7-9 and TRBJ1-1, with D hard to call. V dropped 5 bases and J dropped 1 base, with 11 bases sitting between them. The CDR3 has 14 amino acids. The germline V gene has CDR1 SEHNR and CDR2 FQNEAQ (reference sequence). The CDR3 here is CASSPGGSNTEAFF. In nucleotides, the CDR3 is TGTGCCAGCAGCCCCGGAGGATCGAACACTGAAGCTTTCTTT.

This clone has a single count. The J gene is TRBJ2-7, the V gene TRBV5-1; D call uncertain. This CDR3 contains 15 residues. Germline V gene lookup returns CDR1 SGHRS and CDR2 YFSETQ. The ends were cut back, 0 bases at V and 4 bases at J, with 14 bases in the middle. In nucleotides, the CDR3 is TGCGCCAGCAGCTTGGACGGCGTGGCGGCATACGAGCAGTACTTC. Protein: CASSLDGVAAYEQYF.

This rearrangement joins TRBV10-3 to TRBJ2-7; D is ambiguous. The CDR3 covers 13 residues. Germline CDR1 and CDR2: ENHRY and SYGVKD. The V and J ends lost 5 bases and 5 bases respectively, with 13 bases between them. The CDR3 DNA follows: TGTGCCATCAGTAACAGTAACACCAACGAGCAGTACTTC. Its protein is CAISNSNTNEQYF.

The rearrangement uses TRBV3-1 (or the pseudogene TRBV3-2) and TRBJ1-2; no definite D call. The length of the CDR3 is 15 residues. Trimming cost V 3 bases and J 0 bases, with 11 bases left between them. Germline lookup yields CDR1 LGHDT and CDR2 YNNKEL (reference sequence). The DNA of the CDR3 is TGTGCCAGCAGCCATAACGGAGATCCTAACTATGGCTACACCTTC. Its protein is CASSHNGDPNYGYTF.

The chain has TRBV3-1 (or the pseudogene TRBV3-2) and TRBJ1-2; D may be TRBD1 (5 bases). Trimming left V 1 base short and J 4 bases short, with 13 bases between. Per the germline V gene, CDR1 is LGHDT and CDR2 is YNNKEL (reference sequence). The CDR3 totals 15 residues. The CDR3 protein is CASSQGLGRVYGYTF. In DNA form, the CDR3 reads TGTGCCAGCAGCCAAGGTTTGGGGCGCGTCTATGGCTACACCTTC.

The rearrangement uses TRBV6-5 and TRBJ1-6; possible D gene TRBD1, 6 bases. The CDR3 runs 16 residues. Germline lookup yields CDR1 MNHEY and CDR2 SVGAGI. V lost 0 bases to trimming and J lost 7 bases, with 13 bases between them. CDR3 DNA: TGTGCCAGCAGTTACTCGGGGGCGCGGTTGAATTCACCCCTCCACTTT. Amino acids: CASSYSGARLNSPLHF.

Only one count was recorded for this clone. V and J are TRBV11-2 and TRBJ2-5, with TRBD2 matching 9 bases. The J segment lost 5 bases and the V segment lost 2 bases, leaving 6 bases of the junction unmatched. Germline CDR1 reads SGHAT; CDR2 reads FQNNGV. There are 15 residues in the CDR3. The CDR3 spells CASSLRGGAWETQYF. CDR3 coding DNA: TGTGCCAGCAGCTTACGCGGGGGGGCCTGGGAGACCCAGTACTTC.

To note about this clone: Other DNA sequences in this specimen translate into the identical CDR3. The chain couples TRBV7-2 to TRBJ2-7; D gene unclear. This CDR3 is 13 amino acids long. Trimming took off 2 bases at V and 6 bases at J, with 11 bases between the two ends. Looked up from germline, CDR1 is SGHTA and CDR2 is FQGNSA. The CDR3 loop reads CASSLSDTLEQYF. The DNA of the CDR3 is TGTGCCAGCAGCTTAAGCGATACCCTCGAGCAGTACTTC.

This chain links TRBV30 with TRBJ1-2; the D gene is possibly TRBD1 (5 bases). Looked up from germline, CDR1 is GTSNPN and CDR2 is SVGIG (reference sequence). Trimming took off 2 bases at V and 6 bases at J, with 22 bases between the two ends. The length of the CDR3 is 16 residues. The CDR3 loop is CAWSHRRQLRGDGYTF. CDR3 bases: TGTGCCTGGAGTCATCGCCGACAGTTAAGGGGCGATGGCTACACCTTC.

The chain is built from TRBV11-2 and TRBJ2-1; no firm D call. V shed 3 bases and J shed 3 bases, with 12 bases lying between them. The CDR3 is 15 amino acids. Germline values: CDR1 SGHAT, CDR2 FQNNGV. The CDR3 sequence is CASSLGQQIYNEQFF. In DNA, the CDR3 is TGTGCCAGCAGCTTGGGCCAGCAAATCTACAATGAGCAGTTCTTC.

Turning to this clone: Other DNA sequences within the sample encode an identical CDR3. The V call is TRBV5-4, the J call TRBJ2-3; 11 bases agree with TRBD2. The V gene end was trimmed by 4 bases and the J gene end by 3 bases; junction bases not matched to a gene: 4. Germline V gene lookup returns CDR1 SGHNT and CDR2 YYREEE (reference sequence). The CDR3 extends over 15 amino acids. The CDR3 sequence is CASSLSGGATDTQYF. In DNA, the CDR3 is TGTGCCAGCAGCCTTAGCGGGGGGGCGACAGATACGCAGTATTTT.

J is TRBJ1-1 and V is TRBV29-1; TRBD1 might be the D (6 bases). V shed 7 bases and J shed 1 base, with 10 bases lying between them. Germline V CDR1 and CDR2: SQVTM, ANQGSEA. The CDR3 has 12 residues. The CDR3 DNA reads TGCAGCGAGGAGACAGGGAACACTGAAGCTTTCTTT. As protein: CSEETGNTEAFF.

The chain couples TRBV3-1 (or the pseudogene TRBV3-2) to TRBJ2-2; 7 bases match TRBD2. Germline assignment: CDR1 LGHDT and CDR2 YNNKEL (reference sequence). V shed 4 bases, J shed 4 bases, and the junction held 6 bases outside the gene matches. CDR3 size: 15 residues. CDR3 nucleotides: TGTGCCAGCAGCCGACTAGCTTCGGGCACCGGGGAGCTGTTTTTT. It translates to CASSRLASGTGELFF.

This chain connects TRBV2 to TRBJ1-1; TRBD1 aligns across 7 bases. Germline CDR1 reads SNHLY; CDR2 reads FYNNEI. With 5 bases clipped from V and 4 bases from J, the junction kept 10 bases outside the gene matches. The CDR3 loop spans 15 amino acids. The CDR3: CASSPRGQPRTEAFF. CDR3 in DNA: TGTGCCAGCAGTCCAAGGGGGCAGCCGCGCACTGAAGCTTTCTTT.

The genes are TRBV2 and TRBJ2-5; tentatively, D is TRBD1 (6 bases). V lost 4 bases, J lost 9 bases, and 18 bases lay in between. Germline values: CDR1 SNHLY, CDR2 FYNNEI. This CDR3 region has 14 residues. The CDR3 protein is CASSGGDSPGAQYF. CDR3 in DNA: TGTGCCAGCAGTGGAGGTGACTCCCCAGGGGCCCAGTACTTC.

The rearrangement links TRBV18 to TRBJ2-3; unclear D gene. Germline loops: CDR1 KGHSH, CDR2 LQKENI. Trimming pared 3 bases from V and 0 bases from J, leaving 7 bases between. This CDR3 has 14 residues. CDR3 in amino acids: CASSPPTSTDTQYF. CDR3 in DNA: TGTGCCAGCTCACCCCCGACTAGCACAGATACGCAGTATTTT.

The CDR3 spells CASSVDRGGGEKLFF. The CDR3 coding sequence is TGTGCCAGCAGCGTAGACAGGGGAGGAGGTGAAAAACTGTTTTTT. The chain links TRBV9 to TRBJ1-4; TRBD1 matches 7 bases. Losses at the gene ends were 0 bases for V and 7 bases for J; bases not matched to a gene: 6. Germline CDR1 is SGDLS and CDR2 is YYNGEE. The CDR3 runs 15 residues.

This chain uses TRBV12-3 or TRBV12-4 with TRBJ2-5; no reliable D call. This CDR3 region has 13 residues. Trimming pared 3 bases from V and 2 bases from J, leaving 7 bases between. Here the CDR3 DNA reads TGTGCCAGCAGTTTTGAGACACAAGAGACCCAGTACTTC. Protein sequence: CASSFETQETQYF.

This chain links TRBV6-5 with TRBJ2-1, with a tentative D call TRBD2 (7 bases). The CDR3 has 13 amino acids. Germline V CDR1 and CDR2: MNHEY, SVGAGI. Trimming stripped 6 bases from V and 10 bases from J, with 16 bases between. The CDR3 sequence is CASRKGGEREQFF. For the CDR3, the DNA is TGTGCCAGCAGAAAGGGGGGGGAGCGGGAGCAGTTCTTC.

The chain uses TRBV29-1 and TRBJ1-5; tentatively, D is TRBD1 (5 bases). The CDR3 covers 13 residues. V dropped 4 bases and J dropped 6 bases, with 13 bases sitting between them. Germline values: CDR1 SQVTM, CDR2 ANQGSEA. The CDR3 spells CSVGEGPGQPQHF. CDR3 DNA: TGCAGCGTTGGGGAGGGACCCGGTCAGCCCCAGCATTTT.

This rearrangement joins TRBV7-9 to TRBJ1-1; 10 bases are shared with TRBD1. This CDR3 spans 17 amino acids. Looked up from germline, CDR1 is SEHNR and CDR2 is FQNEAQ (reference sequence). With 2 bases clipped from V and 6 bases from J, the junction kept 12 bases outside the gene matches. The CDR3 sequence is CASSLPTTQTGGPEAFF. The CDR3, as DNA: TGTGCCAGCAGCTTACCCACAACACAGACAGGGGGCCCTGAAGCTTTCTTT.

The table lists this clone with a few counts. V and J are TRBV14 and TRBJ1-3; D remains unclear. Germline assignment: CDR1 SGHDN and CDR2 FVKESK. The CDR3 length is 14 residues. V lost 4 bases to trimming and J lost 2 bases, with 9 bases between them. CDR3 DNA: TGTGCCAGCAGCCCCCTTGGCCCTGGAAACACCATATATTTT. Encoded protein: CASSPLGPGNTIYF.

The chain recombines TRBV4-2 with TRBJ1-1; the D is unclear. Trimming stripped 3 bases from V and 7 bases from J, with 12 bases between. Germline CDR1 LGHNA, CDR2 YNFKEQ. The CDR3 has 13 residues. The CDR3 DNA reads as TGTGCCAGCAGCCAGAACCGGGGATATGAAGCTTTCTTT. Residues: CASSQNRGYEAFF.

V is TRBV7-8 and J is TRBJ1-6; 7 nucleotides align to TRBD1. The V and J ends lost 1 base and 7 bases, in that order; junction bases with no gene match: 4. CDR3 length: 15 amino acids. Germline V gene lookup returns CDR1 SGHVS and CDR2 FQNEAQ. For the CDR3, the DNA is TGTGCCAGCAGCTTAGGGACAGGAAGAAATTCACCCCTCCACTTT. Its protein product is CASSLGTGRNSPLHF.

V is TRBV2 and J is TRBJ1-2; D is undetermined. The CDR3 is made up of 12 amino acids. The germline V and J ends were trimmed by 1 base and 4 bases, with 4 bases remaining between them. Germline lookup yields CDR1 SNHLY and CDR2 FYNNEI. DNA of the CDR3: TGTGCCAGCAGTGAAGGTCTCTATGGCTACACCTTC. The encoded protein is CASSEGLYGYTF.

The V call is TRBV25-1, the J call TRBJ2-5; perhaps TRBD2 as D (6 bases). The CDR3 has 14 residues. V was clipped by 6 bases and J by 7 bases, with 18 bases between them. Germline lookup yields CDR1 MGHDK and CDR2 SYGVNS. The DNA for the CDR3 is TGTGCCAGCAGCCAGGCGGGGAGCCGGGTGACCCAGTACTTC. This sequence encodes CASSQAGSRVTQYF.

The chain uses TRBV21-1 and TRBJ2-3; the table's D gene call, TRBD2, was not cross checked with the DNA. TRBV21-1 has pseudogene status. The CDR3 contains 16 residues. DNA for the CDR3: TGTGCCAGCAGCAGAGAGGACTCTTTAATCACAGATACGCAGTATTTT. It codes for CASSREDSLITDTQYF.

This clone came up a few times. The CDR3 spells CASSPSPGDGYTF. The CDR3 DNA follows: TGTGCCAGCAGCCCTTCCCCAGGGGACGGCTACACCTTC. The V and J genes are TRBV9 and TRBJ1-2; TRBD1 might be the D (6 bases). This CDR3 has 13 residues. V was pared by 4 bases and J by 8 bases, with 15 bases between. CDR1 and CDR2 (germline): SGDLS, YYNGEE.

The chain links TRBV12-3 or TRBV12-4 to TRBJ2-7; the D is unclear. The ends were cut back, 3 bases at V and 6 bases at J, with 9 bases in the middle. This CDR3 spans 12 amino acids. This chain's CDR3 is CASSLMVAEQYF. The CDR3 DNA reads TGTGCCAGCAGTTTGATGGTGGCCGAGCAGTACTTC.